The clone carrying this T cell receptor (beta chain) was seen a handful of times. Its target is unknown. The sample belongs to a study of T-cell reconstitution after alpha-beta-depleted transplantation in children. Study-wide results and limits: At the one-year point after transplant, T-cell counts and TCRbeta diversity were found to come mostly from T cells that had been newly produced. Reported findings indicate that, about two months after transplant, alpha-beta T cells came from several hundred expanded clones, which were derived from non-depleted graft cells.

TCRbeta library construction was performed incorporating unique molecular identifiers. TCRdb re-analysed the PCR reads in MiXCR, keeping a single row per CDR3 protein. The table has approximately 520,000 distinct CDR3 sequences, about an eighth seen once. Germline lookup yields CDR1 MNHNY and CDR2 SVGAGI (reference sequence). The J segment lost 5 bases and the V segment lost 8 bases, leaving 1 base of the junction unmatched. This CDR3 spans 12 amino acids. The sequence came from a female patient between 2 and 15 years old who had a stem cell transplant for aplastic anemia, so the T cells may come from the graft donor. Sequencing was performed on PBMCs, mostly from graft donor cells, taken 180 days after TCRalphabeta/CD19-depleted stem cell transplant. V is TRBV6-6 and J is TRBJ2-1; 9 bases are a match to TRBD2. This CDR3 reads CASLAGHNEQFF. DNA for the CDR3: TGTGCCAGCCTAGCGGGGCACAATGAGCAGTTCTTC.